This TCR beta chain is drawn from a study of T cell changes during pregnancy in multiple sclerosis (dated by TCRdb to between 2017 and 2020). For the wider study: In women with multiple sclerosis, the researchers looked at how the T cell repertoire shifted as pregnancy progressed.

The library relied on the immunoSEQ multiplex PCR assay. TCRdb provides this immuneACCESS table in a form limited to in-frame rearrangements. Some clones are lacking; in checked studies, under half of them reflect an unresolved V gene, and why the rest are absent is not known. For this sample there are about 79,000 clones; 75% to 95% appear just once. Of the sample, about 0.52% falls within the top ten clones. V sheds 4 bases and J sheds 8 bases, leaving 11 bases between their ends. The CDR3 numbers 11 residues from cysteine through phenylalanine. The CDR3 DNA has 33 bases and is translated from base 1. The germline V gene specifies SQVTM as CDR1 and ANQGSEA as CDR2. A remark on this clone: This clone's antigen is unknown. There are no base qualities to consult, and no much larger clone falls within one base.

Recombination linked TRBV29-1 to TRBJ1-1, with the D gene call left open. Material: CD4+ T cells from peripheral blood mononuclear cells, obtained in the second trimester of pregnancy. The source is a female donor with multiple sclerosis, enrolled in a pregnancy study. The nucleotides are TGCAGCGTTGTCAGGCCTGTAGAAGCTTTCTTT. Its amino acids are CSVVRPVEAFF.